One sample yielded the 21 T cell receptor beta chains listed below, sequenced in a study of cytomegalovirus exposure and HLA in healthy donors. The protocol was immunoSEQ multiplex PCR, while the TCRdb copy is restricted to in-frame clones and leaves out a portion. Among hundreds of thousands of clones listed, roughly 84% were seen once. The sample consisted of PBMCs. All receptors derive from a woman under 30 in good health and CMV-seropositive.

This rearrangement joins TRBV28 to TRBJ2-7, with TRBD1 matching 9 bases. This CDR3 region has 16 residues. J gave up 1 base and V 7 bases, and 11 bases lay outside the gene matches. Germline V gene lookup returns CDR1 MDHEN and CDR2 SYDVKM. The CDR3 DNA follows: TGTGCCAGCACCCCCCGCCCGGGACAGGGATCCTACGAGCAGTACTTC. Translation: CASTPRPGQGSYEQYF.

The chain joins TRBV5-1 to TRBJ2-1; 9 positions match TRBD2. The CDR3 contains 15 residues. J lost 9 bases, V lost 6 bases, and 13 bases had no gene match. Germline loops: CDR1 SGHRS, CDR2 YFSETQ. The CDR3 sequence is CASTRTSAFDGEQFF. DNA of the CDR3: TGCGCCAGCACCCGGACTAGCGCATTTGACGGTGAGCAGTTCTTC. Combining the CDR3 with reference TRBV5-1 and TRBJ2-1 gives the whole variable domain KAGVTQTPRYLIKTRGQQVTLSCSPISGHRSVSWYQQTPGQGLQFLFEYFSETQRNKGNFPGRFSGRQFSNSRSEMNVSTLELGDSALYLCASTRTSAFDGEQFFGPGTRLTVL.

The V gene is TRBV4-1, the J gene TRBJ2-7, with TRBD2 identical over 7 bases. V shed 5 bases and J 3 bases; nucleotides not matched to a gene: 10. The CDR3 length is 15 residues. Germline V lookup: CDR1 MGHRA, CDR2 YSYEKL. DNA of the CDR3: TGCGCCAGCAGCTATAGGCGGGAGTTAGTCTACGAGCAGTACTTC. This gives the protein CASSYRRELVYEQYF.

This chain joins TRBV6-5 and TRBJ1-1; D remains ambiguous. Trimming stripped 0 bases from V and 3 bases from J, with 14 bases between. The V gene's germline CDR1 is MNHEY and CDR2 SVGAGI. The CDR3 length is 16 residues. CDR3 DNA: TGTGCCAGCAGTTACTCGAGCGGCCCCGGGTACACTGAAGCTTTCTTT. It yields the protein CASSYSSGPGYTEAFF.

The J gene is TRBJ2-4, the V gene TRBV30, with D perhaps TRBD1 (5 bases). V lost 2 bases to trimming and J lost 0 bases, with 11 bases between them. This CDR3 has 15 amino acids. Germline values: CDR1 GTSNPN, CDR2 SVGIG (reference sequence). The CDR3 DNA sequence: TGTGCCTGGAGTAGACAGATCTTAGCCAAAAACATTCAGTACTTC. This translates into CAWSRQILAKNIQYF.

This rearrangement joins TRBV11-2 to TRBJ2-7; D is undetermined. The V end lost 1 base, the J end lost 2 bases, and 12 bases lay between the germline ends. Germline V gives CDR1 SGHAT, CDR2 FQNNGV. The CDR3 contains 15 residues. The CDR3 DNA follows: TGTGCCAGCAGCTTAGGAAGCCCGATAACCTACGAGCAGTACTTC. Protein sequence: CASSLGSPITYEQYF.

The gene calls are TRBV27 and TRBJ2-3; D perhaps matches TRBD1 (5 bases). The CDR3 contains 14 residues. Germline V gene lookup returns CDR1 MNHEY and CDR2 SMNVEV (reference sequence). V was trimmed by 2 bases and J by 4 bases, leaving 10 bases between them. CDR3 DNA sequence: TGTGCCAGCAGTTTAGGCAGGGCGGCAGATACGCAGTATTTT. Translated, it gives CASSLGRAADTQYF.

J is TRBJ1-4 and V is TRBV27; 8 bases fit TRBD1. The ends lost 7 bases at V and 6 bases at J; junction bases unmatched: 10. CDR3 length: 15 amino acids. CDR1 is MNHEY, CDR2 SMNVEV, per germline (reference sequence). In DNA form, the CDR3 reads TGTGCCAGCACCGATTGGACAGGGAAGTATGAAAAACTGTTTTTT. Translated, it gives CASTDWTGKYEKLFF.

The chain recombines TRBV28 with TRBJ1-2; D remains unclear. With 3 bases removed from V and 6 bases from J, the gap between germline ends came to 14 bases. Germline V gene sequence: CDR1 MDHEN, CDR2 SYDVKM. The CDR3 runs to 14 residues. The CDR3 is CASSFLGVPDGYTF. CDR3 nucleotides: TGTGCCAGCAGTTTTCTCGGGGTGCCGGATGGCTACACCTTC.

The chain recombines TRBV30 with TRBJ1-3, with D tentatively TRBD1 (5 bases). There are 15 residues in the CDR3. Trimming left V 0 bases short and J 3 bases short, with 12 bases between. Germline V gene sequence: CDR1 GTSNPN, CDR2 SVGIG (reference sequence). This CDR3 reads CAWSVNRQHGNTIYF. The CDR3 DNA is TGTGCCTGGAGTGTTAACAGGCAGCATGGAAACACCATATATTTT.

This rearrangement joins TRBV28 to TRBJ2-5, with 9 positions matching TRBD1. This CDR3 has 14 amino acids. V dropped 1 base and J dropped 5; count of bases not matched to a gene: 2. The germline CDR1 and CDR2 sequences are MDHEN and SYDVKM. The DNA of the CDR3 is TGTGCCAGCAGTTTATTAACAGGGGGCGAGACCCAGTACTTC. As protein: CASSLLTGGETQYF.

This sequence joins TRBV28 and TRBJ1-1; D unclear. The CDR3 totals 19 residues. The germline gives CDR1 MDHEN, CDR2 SYDVKM. The V and J ends lost 6 bases and 3 bases respectively, with 29 bases between them. The CDR3 bases are TGTGCCAGCAGCCATATTAGTTCCGGGATCCGCCCCAAACACACTGAAGCTTTCTTT. Protein product: CASSHISSGIRPKHTEAFF.

The chain is built from TRBV27 and TRBJ2-3; 10 bases map to TRBD2. This CDR3 has 17 residues. The ends lost 2 bases at V and 6 bases at J; junction bases unmatched: 11. The V gene's germline CDR1 is MNHEY and CDR2 SMNVEV (reference sequence). CDR3 sequence: CASSLVPASGSRDTQYF. The CDR3 DNA reads TGTGCCAGCAGTTTAGTCCCGGCTAGCGGGAGTAGGGATACGCAGTATTTT.

The chain links TRBV6-6 to TRBJ1-1; 7 nucleotides line up with TRBD1. In germline, CDR1 is MNHNY, CDR2 SVGAGI (reference sequence). Losses at the gene ends were 6 bases for V and 5 bases for J; bases not matched to a gene: 15. The CDR3 spans 16 residues. This chain's CDR3 is CASSLKSGTELTEAFF. For the CDR3, the DNA is TGTGCCAGCAGCCTGAAATCCGGGACAGAGCTGACTGAAGCTTTCTTT.

J is TRBJ2-1 and V is TRBV6-5, with 9 bases fitting TRBD1. This CDR3 is 14 amino acids long. Germline lookup yields CDR1 MNHEY and CDR2 SVGAGI. V lost 3 bases to trimming and J lost 8 bases; unmatched junction nucleotides: 5. This CDR3 reads CASSYGQGSDEQFF. The CDR3 DNA reads TGTGCCAGCAGTTATGGACAGGGGTCGGATGAGCAGTTCTTC.

This sequence joins TRBV5-1 and TRBJ1-4; perhaps TRBD1 as D (5 bases). This CDR3 has 13 amino acids. CDR1 and CDR2 (germline): SGHRS, YFSETQ. The ends were cut back, 5 bases at V and 8 bases at J, with 13 bases in the middle. CDR3 nucleotides: TGCGCCAGCAGTCCCAGGGCTGGGGAAAAACTGTTTTTT. Translation: CASSPRAGEKLFF.

The chain links TRBV7-9 to TRBJ2-7; 9 nucleotides align to TRBD1. This CDR3 comprises 15 residues. Germline lookup yields CDR1 SEHNR and CDR2 FQNEAQ (reference sequence). Trimming took 6 bases from V and 1 from J; bases not matched to a gene: 7. Written as DNA, the CDR3 is TGTGCCAGCAGTTGGACAGGGGAGGGATCCTACGAGCAGTACTTC. Translated, it gives CASSWTGEGSYEQYF.

The rearrangement links TRBV19 to TRBJ1-1; D may be TRBD1 (6 bases). CDR3 length equals 12 residues. Trimming removed 4 bases from V and 8 bases from J, with 11 bases in between. Germline values: CDR1 LNHDA, CDR2 SQIVND (reference sequence). The CDR3 is CASSNRVAEAFF. The CDR3 nucleotides read TGTGCCAGTAGTAACAGGGTGGCAGAAGCTTTCTTT.

The chain combines TRBV28 with TRBJ1-5; D unresolved. The CDR3 is made up of 11 amino acids. Germline V gene data show CDR1 as MDHEN and CDR2 as SYDVKM. Trimming took 4 bases from V and 5 from J, leaving 3 bases between them. This chain's CDR3 is CASSSYQPQHF. The CDR3 DNA sequence: TGTGCCAGCAGTTCATATCAGCCCCAGCATTTT.

This chain joins TRBV9 and TRBJ2-2; 10 bases are shared with TRBD2. The germline CDR1 and CDR2 sequences are SGDLS and YYNGEE. J was trimmed by 6 bases and V by 2 bases; bases with no gene match: 4. This CDR3 spans 15 amino acids. In DNA, the CDR3 is TGTGCCAGCAGCGTCAGCGGGAGGGATCCCGGGGAGCTGTTTTTT. It translates to CASSVSGRDPGELFF.

The V call is TRBV13, the J call TRBJ2-2; unclear D gene. Germline CDR1 reads PRHDT; CDR2 reads FYEKMQ (reference sequence). The CDR3 is 14 residues long. Trimming cost V 0 bases and J 2 bases, with 4 bases left between them. The CDR3 region has the DNA TGTGCCAGCAGCTTAGGCCTAAACACCGGGGAGCTGTTTTTT. This sequence encodes CASSLGLNTGELFF.